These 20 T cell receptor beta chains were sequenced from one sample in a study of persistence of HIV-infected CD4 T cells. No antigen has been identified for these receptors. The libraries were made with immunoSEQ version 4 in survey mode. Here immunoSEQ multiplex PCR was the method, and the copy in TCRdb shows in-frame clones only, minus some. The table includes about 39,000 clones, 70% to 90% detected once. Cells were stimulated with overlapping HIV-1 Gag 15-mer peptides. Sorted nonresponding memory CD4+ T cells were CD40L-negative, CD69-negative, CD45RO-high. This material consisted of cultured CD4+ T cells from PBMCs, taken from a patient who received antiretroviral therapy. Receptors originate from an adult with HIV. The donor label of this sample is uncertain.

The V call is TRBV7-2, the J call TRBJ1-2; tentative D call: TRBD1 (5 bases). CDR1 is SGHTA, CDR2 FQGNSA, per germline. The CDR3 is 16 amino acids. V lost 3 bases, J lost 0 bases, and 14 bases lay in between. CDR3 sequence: CASSFAGSMTNYGYTF. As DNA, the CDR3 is TGTGCCAGCAGCTTTGCAGGGTCGATGACTAACTATGGCTACACCTTC.

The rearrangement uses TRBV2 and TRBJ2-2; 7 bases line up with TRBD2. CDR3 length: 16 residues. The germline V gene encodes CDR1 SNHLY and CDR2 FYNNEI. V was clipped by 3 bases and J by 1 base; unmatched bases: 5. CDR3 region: CASSDPRGENTGELFF. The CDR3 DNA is TGTGCCAGCAGTGACCCCCGGGGGGAGAACACCGGGGAGCTGTTTTTT.

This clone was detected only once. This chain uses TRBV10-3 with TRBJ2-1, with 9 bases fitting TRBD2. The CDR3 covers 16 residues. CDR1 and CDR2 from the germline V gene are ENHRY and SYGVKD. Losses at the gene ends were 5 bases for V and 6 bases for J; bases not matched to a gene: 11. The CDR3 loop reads CAISNDGGGAANEQFF. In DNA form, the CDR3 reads TGTGCCATCAGTAATGATGGCGGGGGGGCCGCCAATGAGCAGTTCTTC.

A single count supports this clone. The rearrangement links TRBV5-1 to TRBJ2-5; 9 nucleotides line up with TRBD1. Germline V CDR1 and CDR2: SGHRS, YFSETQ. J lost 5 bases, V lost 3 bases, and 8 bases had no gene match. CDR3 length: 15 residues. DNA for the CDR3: TGCGCCAGCAGCTCCTCGACAGGGGGTCCGGAGACCCAGTACTTC. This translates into CASSSSTGGPETQYF.

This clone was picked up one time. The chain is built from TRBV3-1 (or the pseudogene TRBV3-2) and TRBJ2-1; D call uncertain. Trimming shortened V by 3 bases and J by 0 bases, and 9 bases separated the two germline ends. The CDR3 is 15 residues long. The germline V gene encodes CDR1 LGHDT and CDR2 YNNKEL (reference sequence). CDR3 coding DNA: TGTGCCAGCAGCCATTCGGATTTCTCCTACAATGAGCAGTTCTTC. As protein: CASSHSDFSYNEQFF.

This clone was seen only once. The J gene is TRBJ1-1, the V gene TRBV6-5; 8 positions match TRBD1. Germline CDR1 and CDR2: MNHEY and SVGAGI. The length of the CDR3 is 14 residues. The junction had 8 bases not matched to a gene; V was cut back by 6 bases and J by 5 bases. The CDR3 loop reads CASSFGQGKTEAFF. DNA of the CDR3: TGTGCCAGCAGCTTCGGACAGGGAAAGACTGAAGCTTTCTTT.

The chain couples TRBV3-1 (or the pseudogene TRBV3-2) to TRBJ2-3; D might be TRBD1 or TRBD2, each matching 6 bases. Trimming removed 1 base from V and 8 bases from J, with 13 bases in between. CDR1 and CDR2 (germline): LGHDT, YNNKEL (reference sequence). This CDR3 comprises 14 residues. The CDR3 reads CASSQGRGTSTQYF. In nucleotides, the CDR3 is TGTGCCAGCAGCCAAGGTAGGGGGACTTCTACGCAGTATTTT.

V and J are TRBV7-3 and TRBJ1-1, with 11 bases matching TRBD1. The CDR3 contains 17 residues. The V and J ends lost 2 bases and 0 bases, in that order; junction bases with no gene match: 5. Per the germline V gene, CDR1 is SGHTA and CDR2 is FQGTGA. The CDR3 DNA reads TGTGCCAGCAGCTTAGAGGGACAGGGGGGATTGAACACTGAAGCTTTCTTT. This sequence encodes CASSLEGQGGLNTEAFF.

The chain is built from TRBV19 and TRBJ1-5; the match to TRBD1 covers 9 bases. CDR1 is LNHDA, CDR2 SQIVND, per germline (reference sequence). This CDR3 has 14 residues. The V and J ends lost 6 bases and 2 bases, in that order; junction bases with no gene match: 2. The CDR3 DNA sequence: TGTGCCAGTAGGAGGACAGGGGGCAATCAGCCCCAGCATTTT. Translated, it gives CASRRTGGNQPQHF.

CDR3 residues: CAISEDQGTYGYTF. Here the CDR3 DNA reads TGTGCCATCAGTGAGGACCAGGGGACCTATGGCTACACCTTC. The chain recombines TRBV10-3 with TRBJ1-2; D possibly corresponds to TRBD1 (6 bases). The CDR3 sequence is 14 residues long. Trimming took off 2 bases at V and 4 bases at J, with 11 bases between the two ends. CDR1 and CDR2 (germline): ENHRY, SYGVKD.

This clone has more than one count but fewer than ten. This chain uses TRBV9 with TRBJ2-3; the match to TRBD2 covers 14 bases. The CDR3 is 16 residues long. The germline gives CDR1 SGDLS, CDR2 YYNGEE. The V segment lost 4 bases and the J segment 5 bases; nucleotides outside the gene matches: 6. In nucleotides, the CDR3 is TGTGCCAGCAGCTCGACTAGCGGGGGGGCCAAAGATACGCAGTATTTT. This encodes CASSSTSGGAKDTQYF.

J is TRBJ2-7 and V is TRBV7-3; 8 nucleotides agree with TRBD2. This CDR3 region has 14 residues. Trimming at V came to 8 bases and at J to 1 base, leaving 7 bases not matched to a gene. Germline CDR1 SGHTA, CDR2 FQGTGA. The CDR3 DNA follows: TGTGCCAGCCCCGGGGGGGGGTGGTCCTACGAGCAGTACTTC. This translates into CASPGGGWSYEQYF.

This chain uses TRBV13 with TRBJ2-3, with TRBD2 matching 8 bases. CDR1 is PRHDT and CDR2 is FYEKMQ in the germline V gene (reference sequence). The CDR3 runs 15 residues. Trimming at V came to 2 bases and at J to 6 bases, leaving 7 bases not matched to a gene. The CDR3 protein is CASSLRAGAADTQYF. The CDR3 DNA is TGTGCCAGCAGCTTACGAGCGGGGGCGGCGGATACGCAGTATTTT. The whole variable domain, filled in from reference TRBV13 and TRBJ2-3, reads AAGVIQSPRHLIKEKRETATLKCYPIPRHDTVYWYQQGPGQDPQFLISFYEKMQSDKGSIPDRFSAQQFSDYHSELNMSSLELGDSALYFCASSLRAGAADTQYFGPGTRLTVL.

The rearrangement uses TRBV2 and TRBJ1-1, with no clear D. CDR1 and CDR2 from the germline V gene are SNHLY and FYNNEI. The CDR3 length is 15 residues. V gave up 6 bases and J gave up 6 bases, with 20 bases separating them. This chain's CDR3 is CASRPFSAFGAEAFF. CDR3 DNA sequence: TGTGCCAGCAGGCCCTTCTCGGCCTTTGGGGCTGAAGCTTTCTTT.

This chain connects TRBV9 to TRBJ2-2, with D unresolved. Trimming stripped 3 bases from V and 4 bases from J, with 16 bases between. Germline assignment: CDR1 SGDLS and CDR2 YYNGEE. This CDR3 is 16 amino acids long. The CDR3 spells CASSERDTRFTGELFF. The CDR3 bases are TGTGCCAGCAGCGAGAGAGACACCCGGTTCACCGGGGAGCTGTTTTTT.

The CDR3 bases are TGTGCCATCAGAGCAGCGAACACCGGGGAGCTGTTTTTT. Translated, it gives CAIRAANTGELFF. The genes are TRBV10-3 and TRBJ2-2, with D unclear. CDR3 length equals 13 residues. CDR1 is ENHRY and CDR2 is SYGVKD in the germline V gene. V was pared by 6 bases and J by 0 bases, with 5 bases between.

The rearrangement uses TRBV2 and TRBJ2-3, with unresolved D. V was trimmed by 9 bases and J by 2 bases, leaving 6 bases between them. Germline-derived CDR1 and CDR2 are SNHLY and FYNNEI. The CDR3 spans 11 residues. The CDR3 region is CASAVTDTQYF. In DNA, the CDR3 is TGTGCCAGTGCAGTCACAGATACGCAGTATTTT. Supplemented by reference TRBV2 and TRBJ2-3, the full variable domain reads EPEVTQTPSHQVTQMGQEVILRCVPISNHLYFYWYRQILGQKVEFLVSFYNNEISEKSEIFDDQFSVERPDGSNFTLKIRSTKLEDSAMYFCASAVTDTQYFGPGTRLTVL.

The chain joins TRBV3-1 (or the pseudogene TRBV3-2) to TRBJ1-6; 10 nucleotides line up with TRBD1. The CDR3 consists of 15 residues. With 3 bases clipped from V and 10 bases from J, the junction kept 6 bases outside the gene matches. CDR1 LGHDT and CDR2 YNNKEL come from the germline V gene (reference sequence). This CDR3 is CASSQPGTGDSPLHF. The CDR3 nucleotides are TGTGCCAGCAGCCAGCCCGGGACAGGGGACTCACCCCTCCACTTT.

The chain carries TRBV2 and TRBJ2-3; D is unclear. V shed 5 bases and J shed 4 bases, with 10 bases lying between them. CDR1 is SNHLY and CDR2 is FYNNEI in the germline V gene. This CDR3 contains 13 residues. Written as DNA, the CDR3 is TGTGCCAGCAGTCCCTCACTCCCAGATACGCAGTATTTT. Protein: CASSPSLPDTQYF.

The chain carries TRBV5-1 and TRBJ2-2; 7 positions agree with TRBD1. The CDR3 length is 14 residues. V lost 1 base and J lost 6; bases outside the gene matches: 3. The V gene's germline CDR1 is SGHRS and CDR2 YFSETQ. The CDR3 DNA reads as TGCGCCAGCAGCTTGCCGAGGGGGCCCGGGGAGCTGTTTTTT. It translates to CASSLPRGPGELFF.